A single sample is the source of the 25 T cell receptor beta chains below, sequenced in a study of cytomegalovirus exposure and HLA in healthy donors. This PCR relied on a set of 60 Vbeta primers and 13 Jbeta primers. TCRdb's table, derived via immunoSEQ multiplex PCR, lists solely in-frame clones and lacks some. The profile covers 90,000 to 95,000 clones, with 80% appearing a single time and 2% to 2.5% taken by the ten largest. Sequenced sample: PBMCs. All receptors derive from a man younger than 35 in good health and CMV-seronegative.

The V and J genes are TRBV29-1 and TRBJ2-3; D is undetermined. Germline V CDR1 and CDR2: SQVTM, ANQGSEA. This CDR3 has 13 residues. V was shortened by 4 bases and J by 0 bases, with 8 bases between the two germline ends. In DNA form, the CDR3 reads TGCAGCGTTGTACCCACTAGCACAGATACGCAGTATTTT. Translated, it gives CSVVPTSTDTQYF.

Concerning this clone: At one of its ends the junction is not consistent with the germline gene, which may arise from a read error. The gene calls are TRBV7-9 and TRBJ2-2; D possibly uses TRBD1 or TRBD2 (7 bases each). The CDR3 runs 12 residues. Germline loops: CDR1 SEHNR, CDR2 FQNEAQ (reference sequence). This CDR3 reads CSSRGGTGELFF. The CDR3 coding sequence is TGTTCCAGCAGGGGGGGGACCGGGGAGCTGTTTTTT.

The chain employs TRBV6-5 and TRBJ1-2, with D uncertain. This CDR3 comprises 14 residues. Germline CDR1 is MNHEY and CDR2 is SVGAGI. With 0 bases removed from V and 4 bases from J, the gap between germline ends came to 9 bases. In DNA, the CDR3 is TGTGCCAGCAGTTACTCCGGTGATGGCTATGGCTACACCTTC. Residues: CASSYSGDGYGYTF.

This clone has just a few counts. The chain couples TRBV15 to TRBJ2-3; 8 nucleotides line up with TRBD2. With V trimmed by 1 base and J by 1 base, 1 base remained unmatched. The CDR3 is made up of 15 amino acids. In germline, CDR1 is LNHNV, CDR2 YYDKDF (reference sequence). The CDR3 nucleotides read TGTGCCACCAGCAGAGCGCGGGGGGGCACAGATACGCAGTATTTT. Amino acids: CATSRARGGTDTQYF.

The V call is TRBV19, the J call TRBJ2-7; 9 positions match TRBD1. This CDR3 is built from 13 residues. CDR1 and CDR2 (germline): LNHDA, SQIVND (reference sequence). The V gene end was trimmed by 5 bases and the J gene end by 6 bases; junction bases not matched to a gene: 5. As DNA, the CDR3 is TGTGCCAGTAGTTCACAGGGGGCAAGCGAGCAGTACTTC. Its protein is CASSSQGASEQYF.

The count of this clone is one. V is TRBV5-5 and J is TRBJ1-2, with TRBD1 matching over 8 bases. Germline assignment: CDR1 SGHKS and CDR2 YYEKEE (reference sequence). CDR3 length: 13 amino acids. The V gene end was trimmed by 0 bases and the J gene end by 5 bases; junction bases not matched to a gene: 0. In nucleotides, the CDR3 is TGTGCCAGCAGCTTGGGGACAGGGTATGGCTACACCTTC. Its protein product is CASSLGTGYGYTF.

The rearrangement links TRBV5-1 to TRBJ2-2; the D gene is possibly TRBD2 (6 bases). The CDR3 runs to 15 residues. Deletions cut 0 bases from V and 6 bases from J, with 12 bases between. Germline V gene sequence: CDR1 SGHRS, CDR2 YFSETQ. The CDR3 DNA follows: TGCGCCAGCAGCTTGGCCACGGGAGCCGCCGGGGAGCTGTTTTTT. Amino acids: CASSLATGAAGELFF. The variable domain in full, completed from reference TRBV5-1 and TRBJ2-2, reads KAGVTQTPRYLIKTRGQQVTLSCSPISGHRSVSWYQQTPGQGLQFLFEYFSETQRNKGNFPGRFSGRQFSNSRSEMNVSTLELGDSALYLCASSLATGAAGELFFGEGSRLTVL.

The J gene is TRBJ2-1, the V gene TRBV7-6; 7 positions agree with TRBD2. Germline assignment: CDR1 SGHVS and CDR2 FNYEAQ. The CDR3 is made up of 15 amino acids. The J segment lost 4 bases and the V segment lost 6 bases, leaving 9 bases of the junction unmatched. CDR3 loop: CASSRTGGNYNEQFF. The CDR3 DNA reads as TGTGCCAGCAGTCGGACCGGGGGGAATTACAATGAGCAGTTCTTC.

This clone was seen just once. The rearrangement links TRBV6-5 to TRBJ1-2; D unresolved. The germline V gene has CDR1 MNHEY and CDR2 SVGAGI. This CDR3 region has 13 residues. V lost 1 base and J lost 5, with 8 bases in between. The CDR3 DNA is TGTGCCAGCAGTTACTTGCGGGAATATGGCTACACCTTC. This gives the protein CASSYLREYGYTF.

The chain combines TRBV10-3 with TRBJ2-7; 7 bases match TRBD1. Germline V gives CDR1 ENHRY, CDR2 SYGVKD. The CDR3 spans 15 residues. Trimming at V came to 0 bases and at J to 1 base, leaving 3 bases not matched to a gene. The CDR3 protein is CAISESDRRSYEQYF. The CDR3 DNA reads TGTGCCATCAGTGAGTCGGACAGGCGGTCCTACGAGCAGTACTTC.

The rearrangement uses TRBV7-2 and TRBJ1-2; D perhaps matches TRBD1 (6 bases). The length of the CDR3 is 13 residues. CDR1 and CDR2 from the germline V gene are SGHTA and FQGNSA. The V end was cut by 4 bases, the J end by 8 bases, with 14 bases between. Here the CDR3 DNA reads TGTGCCAGCAGCTCACAGGGTATTGAAGGCTACACCTTC. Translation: CASSSQGIEGYTF.

The CDR3 sequence: CASSLSAGGLNEQFF. In DNA, the CDR3 is TGTGCCAGCAGTTTATCTGCAGGGGGCCTCAATGAGCAGTTCTTC. The rearrangement joins TRBV27 to TRBJ2-1, with TRBD1 matching over 8 bases. From germline, CDR1 is MNHEY and CDR2 SMNVEV (reference sequence). The J segment lost 6 bases and the V segment lost 0 bases, leaving 4 bases of the junction unmatched. CDR3 size: 15 residues.

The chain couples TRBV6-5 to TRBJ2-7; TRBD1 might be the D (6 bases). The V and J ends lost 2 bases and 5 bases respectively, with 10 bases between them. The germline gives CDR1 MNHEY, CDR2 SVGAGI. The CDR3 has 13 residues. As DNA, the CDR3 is TGTGCCAGCAGTTACACAGGGAACCACGAGCAGTACTTC. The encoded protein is CASSYTGNHEQYF.

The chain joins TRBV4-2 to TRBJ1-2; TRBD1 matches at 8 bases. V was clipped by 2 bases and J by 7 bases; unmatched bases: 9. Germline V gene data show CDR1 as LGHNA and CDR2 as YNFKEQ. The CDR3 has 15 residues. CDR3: CASSQPTGEQVGYTF. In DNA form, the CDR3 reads TGTGCCAGCAGCCAACCGACAGGGGAGCAAGTTGGCTACACCTTC.

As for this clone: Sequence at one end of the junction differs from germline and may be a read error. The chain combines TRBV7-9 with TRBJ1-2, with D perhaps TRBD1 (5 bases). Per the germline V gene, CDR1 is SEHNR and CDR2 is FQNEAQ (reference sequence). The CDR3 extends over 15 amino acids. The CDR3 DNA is TGTTCCAGCAGCTTAGGGACCCGGGGGAAGGATGGCTACACCTTC. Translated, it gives CSSSLGTRGKDGYTF. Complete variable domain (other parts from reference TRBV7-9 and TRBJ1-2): DTGVSQNPRHKITKRGQNVTFRCDPISEHNRLYWYRQTLGQGPEFLTYFQNEAQLEKSRLLSDRFSAERPKGSFSTLEIQRTEQGDSAMYLCSSSLGTRGKDGYTFGSGTRLTVV.

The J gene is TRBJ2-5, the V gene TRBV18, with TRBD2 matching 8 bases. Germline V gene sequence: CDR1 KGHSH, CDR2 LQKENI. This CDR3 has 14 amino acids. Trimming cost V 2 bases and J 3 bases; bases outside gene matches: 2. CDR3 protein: CASSPTLAEETQYF. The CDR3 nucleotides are TGTGCCAGCTCACCAACACTAGCGGAAGAGACCCAGTACTTC.

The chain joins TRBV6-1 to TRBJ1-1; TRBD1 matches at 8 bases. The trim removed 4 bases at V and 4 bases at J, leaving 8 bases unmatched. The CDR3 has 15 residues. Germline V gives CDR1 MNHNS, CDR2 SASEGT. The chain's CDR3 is CASSATGTGSTEAFF. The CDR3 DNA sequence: TGTGCCAGCAGTGCGACCGGGACAGGATCCACTGAAGCTTTCTTT.

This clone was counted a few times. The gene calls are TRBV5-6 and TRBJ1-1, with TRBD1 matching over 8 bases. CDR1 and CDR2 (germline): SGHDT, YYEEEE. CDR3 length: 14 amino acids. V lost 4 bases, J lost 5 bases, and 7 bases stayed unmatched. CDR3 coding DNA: TGTGCCAGCAGCACCGGACAGGGTGGGACTGAAGCTTTCTTT. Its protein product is CASSTGQGGTEAFF.

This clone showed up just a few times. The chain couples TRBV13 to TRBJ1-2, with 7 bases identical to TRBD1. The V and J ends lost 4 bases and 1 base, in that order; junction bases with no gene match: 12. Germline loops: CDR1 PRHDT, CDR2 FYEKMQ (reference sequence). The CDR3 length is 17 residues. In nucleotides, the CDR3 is TGTGCCAGCAGCTCCAGACAGGGCCCCTTACTTAACTATGGCTACACCTTC. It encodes CASSSRQGPLLNYGYTF.

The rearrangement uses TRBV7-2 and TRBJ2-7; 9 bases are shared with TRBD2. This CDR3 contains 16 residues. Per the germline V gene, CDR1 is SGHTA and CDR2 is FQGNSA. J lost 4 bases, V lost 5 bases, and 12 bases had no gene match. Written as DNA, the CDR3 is TGTGCCAGCAGCACAGGGTTCGCGGGGGGGCTGTACGAGCAGTACTTC. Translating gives CASSTGFAGGLYEQYF.

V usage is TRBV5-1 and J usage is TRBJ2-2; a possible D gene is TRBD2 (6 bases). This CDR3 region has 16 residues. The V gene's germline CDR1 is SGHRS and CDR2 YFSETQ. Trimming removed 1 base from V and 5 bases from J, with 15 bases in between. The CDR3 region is CASSLTSSLSTGELFF. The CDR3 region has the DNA TGCGCCAGCAGCTTGACTAGCTCCCTGAGTACCGGGGAGCTGTTTTTT. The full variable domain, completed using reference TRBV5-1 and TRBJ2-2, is KAGVTQTPRYLIKTRGQQVTLSCSPISGHRSVSWYQQTPGQGLQFLFEYFSETQRNKGNFPGRFSGRQFSNSRSEMNVSTLELGDSALYLCASSLTSSLSTGELFFGEGSRLTVL.

CDR3 DNA: TGTGCCAGCAGCTTGGGAGGGCAGGGGTCAACCGGGGAGCTGTTTTTT. This sequence encodes CASSLGGQGSTGELFF. This chain links TRBV7-2 with TRBJ2-2, with a weak D call TRBD2 (7 bases). The germline V gene has CDR1 SGHTA and CDR2 FQGNSA. CDR3 length: 16 amino acids. Between the trimmed V and J ends, which lost 3 bases and 5 bases, there was a span of 16 bases.

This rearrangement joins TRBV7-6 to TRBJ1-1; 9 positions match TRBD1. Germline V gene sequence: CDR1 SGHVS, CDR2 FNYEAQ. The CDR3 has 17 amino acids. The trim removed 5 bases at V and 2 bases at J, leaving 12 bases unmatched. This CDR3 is CASSDGTGLGRNTEAFF. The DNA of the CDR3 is TGTGCCAGCAGCGACGGGACAGGGCTAGGGAGAAACACTGAAGCTTTCTTT.

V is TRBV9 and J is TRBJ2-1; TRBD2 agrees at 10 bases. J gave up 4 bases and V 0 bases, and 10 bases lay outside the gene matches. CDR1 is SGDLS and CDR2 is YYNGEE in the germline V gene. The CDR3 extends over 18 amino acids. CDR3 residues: CASSVEPPGAGGYNEQFF. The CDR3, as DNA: TGTGCCAGCAGCGTAGAACCCCCAGGAGCGGGGGGGTACAATGAGCAGTTCTTC.

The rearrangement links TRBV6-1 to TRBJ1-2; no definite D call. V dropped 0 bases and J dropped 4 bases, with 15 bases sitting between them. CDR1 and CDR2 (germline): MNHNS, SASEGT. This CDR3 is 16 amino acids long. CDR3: CASSEARAGLPYGYTF. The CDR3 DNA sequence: TGTGCCAGCAGTGAAGCGAGGGCAGGACTTCCCTATGGCTACACCTTC.